The 20 T cell receptor beta chains given below trace back to one sample, sequenced in a study of blood T cell repertoires in COVID-19. Using immunoSEQ multiplex PCR, the repertoire was profiled, and TCRdb retains in-frame clones only, with some absent. The table lists fewer than 80,000 clones, roughly 89% of them singletons. The source material was peripheral blood. These receptor sequences come from a woman aged 50 to 60 with active COVID-19.

This clone was picked up one time. The V and J genes are TRBV7-9 and TRBJ2-5; possible D gene TRBD2, 5 bases. Trimming cost V 1 base and J 7 bases, with 7 bases left between them. CDR1 and CDR2 (germline): SEHNR, FQNEAQ (reference sequence). The CDR3 has 12 amino acids. CDR3 sequence reads: CASSLDGVTQYF. CDR3 in DNA: TGTGCCAGCAGCTTAGACGGGGTGACCCAGTACTTC.

As to this clone: A junction end diverges from the germline sequence, so it may reflect a read error. V and J are TRBV4-1 and TRBJ2-7, with TRBD2 matching over 14 bases. The CDR3 sequence is 18 residues long. Germline CDR1 MGHRA, CDR2 YSYEKL. DNA for the CDR3: TGCGCCAGCAGCCAAGGGGCTGGCGGACTAGCGGGGGGCTACGGGCAGTACTTC. Translated, it gives CASSQGAGGLAGGYGQYF.

V is TRBV5-1 and J is TRBJ1-2, with 8 bases lining up with TRBD1. The V segment lost 3 bases and the J segment 1 base; nucleotides outside the gene matches: 5. CDR3 size: 15 residues. CDR1 and CDR2 (germline): SGHRS, YFSETQ. The CDR3 DNA is TGCGCCAGCAGCTCGGGACAGGCTGTTAACTATGGCTACACCTTC. Translated: CASSSGQAVNYGYTF.

This clone was counted between two and nine times. V is TRBV9 and J is TRBJ2-7; D may be TRBD1 (5 bases). This CDR3 is 15 amino acids long. Germline V lookup: CDR1 SGDLS, CDR2 YYNGEE. Trimming pared 0 bases from V and 5 bases from J, leaving 15 bases between. CDR3 DNA: TGTGCCAGCAGCGTAGGTCCAGCGAAGGGGAACGAGCAGTACTTC. It is translated as CASSVGPAKGNEQYF.

The J gene is TRBJ1-5, the V gene TRBV18; possibly TRBD1 for D (6 bases). The CDR3 length is 15 residues. Per the germline V gene, CDR1 is KGHSH and CDR2 is LQKENI. V lost 2 bases and J 0 bases, leaving 8 bases between the germline ends. CDR3 protein: CASSPVTGSNQPQHF. Written as DNA, the CDR3 is TGTGCCAGCTCACCAGTGACAGGTAGCAATCAGCCCCAGCATTTT.

This chain connects TRBV27 to TRBJ1-4; 8 bases are shared with TRBD1. This CDR3 comprises 15 residues. Trimming at V came to 4 bases and at J to 5 bases, leaving 6 bases not matched to a gene. Per the germline V gene, CDR1 is MNHEY and CDR2 is SMNVEV (reference sequence). The CDR3 is CASSSATGGNEKLFF. The CDR3 coding sequence is TGTGCCAGCAGTTCGGCCACAGGGGGGAATGAAAAACTGTTTTTT.

J is TRBJ1-2 and V is TRBV6-5; 9 bases line up with TRBD1. The CDR3 consists of 14 residues. Germline CDR1 MNHEY, CDR2 SVGAGI. The junction had 3 bases not matched to a gene; V was cut back by 5 bases and J by 2 bases. CDR3 in amino acids: CASSRTGANYGYTF. The CDR3 nucleotides are TGTGCCAGCAGTCGGACAGGGGCCAACTATGGCTACACCTTC.

The chain is built from TRBV4-2 and TRBJ2-7, with 7 bases fitting TRBD1. Germline V gene lookup returns CDR1 LGHNA and CDR2 YNFKEQ. V was clipped by 2 bases and J by 2 bases; unmatched bases: 6. The CDR3 has 15 residues. CDR3 sequence reads: CASSQQGQPAYEQYF. The CDR3 DNA follows: TGTGCCAGCAGCCAACAGGGACAGCCAGCCTACGAGCAGTACTTC.

The V gene is TRBV6-4, the J gene TRBJ2-3; D is possibly TRBD2 (6 bases). This CDR3 has 13 amino acids. Germline V gives CDR1 MRHNA, CDR2 SNTAGT. The ends were cut back, 4 bases at V and 7 bases at J, with 12 bases in the middle. The CDR3, as DNA: TGTGCCAGCAGTGGGGGTAGCGGTTATACGCAGTATTTT. It encodes CASSGGSGYTQYF.

The chain is built from TRBV28 and TRBJ2-1; possibly TRBD1 for D (6 bases). CDR1 MDHEN and CDR2 SYDVKM come from the germline V gene. V shed 7 bases and J shed 3 bases, with 10 bases lying between them. The CDR3 contains 13 residues. The CDR3 DNA reads TGTGCCAGCACCCCGGACAGCTACAATGAGCAGTTCTTC. Encoded protein: CASTPDSYNEQFF. The whole variable domain, filled in from reference TRBV28 and TRBJ2-1, reads DVKVTQSSRYLVKRTGEKVFLECVQDMDHENMFWYRQDPGLGLRLIYFSYDVKMKEKGDIPEGYSVSREKKERFSLILESASTNQTSMYLCASTPDSYNEQFFGPGTRLTVL.

The chain carries TRBV3-1 (or the pseudogene TRBV3-2) and TRBJ2-3; 8 positions agree with TRBD2. There are 15 residues in the CDR3. After removal of 5 bases from V and 4 bases from J, the junction contained 8 bases not matched to a gene. CDR1 LGHDT and CDR2 YNNKEL come from the germline V gene (reference sequence). In nucleotides, the CDR3 is TGTGCCAGCAGCGGTCGCGGGCGGGGGGCAGATACGCAGTATTTT. As protein: CASSGRGRGADTQYF.

This rearrangement joins TRBV28 to TRBJ1-6; 7 nucleotides line up with TRBD1. CDR1 is MDHEN, CDR2 SYDVKM, per germline. The CDR3 length is 14 residues. V shed 3 bases and J 10 bases; nucleotides not matched to a gene: 6. CDR3 protein: CASSFNRGGSPLHF. In DNA form, the CDR3 reads TGTGCCAGCAGTTTTAACAGGGGAGGCTCACCCCTCCACTTT.

This clone was recorded a few times. The V and J genes are TRBV10-1 and TRBJ2-2; D gene unclear. V was clipped by 4 bases and J by 6 bases, with 12 bases between them. The CDR3 extends over 14 amino acids. Germline-derived CDR1 and CDR2 are WNHNN and SYGVQD (reference sequence). The CDR3, as DNA: TGCGCCAGCAGTGGGGCTGGATTTTCCGGGGAGCTGTTTTTT. Its translation is CASSGAGFSGELFF.

A single count supports this clone. The J gene is TRBJ2-6, the V gene TRBV7-2, with 11 bases lining up with TRBD2. The CDR3 length is 19 residues. In germline, CDR1 is SGHTA, CDR2 FQGNSA. Trimming at V came to 1 base and at J to 4 bases, leaving 9 bases not matched to a gene. This chain's CDR3 is CASSLELAGALSGANVLTF. The DNA of the CDR3 is TGTGCCAGCAGCTTAGAACTAGCGGGAGCCCTCTCGGGGGCCAACGTCCTGACTTTC.

This sequence joins TRBV7-3 and TRBJ2-3, with D possibly being TRBD2 (7 bases). V lost 4 bases and J 1 base, leaving 21 bases between the germline ends. Germline-derived CDR1 and CDR2 are SGHTA and FQGTGA. The CDR3 runs to 18 residues. The CDR3 DNA reads as TGTGCCAGCAGCTCATCGAGGGGGAGGCTAGCGGGCACAGATACGCAGTATTTT. Its translation: CASSSSRGRLAGTDTQYF.

V and J are TRBV14 and TRBJ1-1; D not resolved. Germline loops: CDR1 SGHDN, CDR2 FVKESK. V lost 2 bases and J lost 6, with 10 bases in between. This CDR3 region has 13 residues. This CDR3 reads CASSQQEVSEAFF. The CDR3 region has the DNA TGTGCCAGCAGCCAACAGGAAGTATCTGAAGCTTTCTTT.

The chain links TRBV7-3 to TRBJ2-2; 8 bases agree with TRBD1. In germline, CDR1 is SGHTA, CDR2 FQGTGA. The CDR3 contains 13 residues. The V and J ends lost 4 bases and 6 bases, in that order; junction bases with no gene match: 1. In DNA, the CDR3 is TGTGCCAGCAGCTGGACAGGGTCCGGGGAGCTGTTTTTT. Translated, it gives CASSWTGSGELFF.

The chain joins TRBV28 to TRBJ2-7; 8 positions agree with TRBD1. CDR1 MDHEN and CDR2 SYDVKM come from the germline V gene. The CDR3 is 15 amino acids. V was clipped by 6 bases and J by 1 base; unmatched bases: 8. DNA for the CDR3: TGTGCCAGCAGAATATCGACAGGGGCGTCCTACGAGCAGTACTTC. Protein sequence: CASRISTGASYEQYF. Variable domain in full (rest from reference TRBV28 and TRBJ2-7): DVKVTQSSRYLVKRTGEKVFLECVQDMDHENMFWYRQDPGLGLRLIYFSYDVKMKEKGDIPEGYSVSREKKERFSLILESASTNQTSMYLCASRISTGASYEQYFGPGTRLTVT.

This clone was counted a single time. The rearrangement links TRBV16 to TRBJ1-6; D not certain. V lost 2 bases, J lost 5 bases, and 7 bases lay in between. Germline CDR1 reads KGHSY; CDR2 reads FQNENV. The CDR3 contains 14 residues. CDR3: CASSQVPDNSPLHF. The DNA for the CDR3 is TGTGCCAGCAGCCAAGTTCCAGATAATTCACCCCTCCACTTT.

The chain links TRBV29-1 to TRBJ2-3, with 12 bases that match TRBD2. CDR1 and CDR2 (germline): SQVTM, ANQGSEA. The CDR3 totals 15 residues. After removal of 7 bases from V and 3 bases from J, the junction contained 8 bases not matched to a gene. The CDR3 DNA is TGCAGCGCGGCTAGGGGGACTAGCGGGACAGATACGCAGTATTTT. The encoded protein is CSAARGTSGTDTQYF.